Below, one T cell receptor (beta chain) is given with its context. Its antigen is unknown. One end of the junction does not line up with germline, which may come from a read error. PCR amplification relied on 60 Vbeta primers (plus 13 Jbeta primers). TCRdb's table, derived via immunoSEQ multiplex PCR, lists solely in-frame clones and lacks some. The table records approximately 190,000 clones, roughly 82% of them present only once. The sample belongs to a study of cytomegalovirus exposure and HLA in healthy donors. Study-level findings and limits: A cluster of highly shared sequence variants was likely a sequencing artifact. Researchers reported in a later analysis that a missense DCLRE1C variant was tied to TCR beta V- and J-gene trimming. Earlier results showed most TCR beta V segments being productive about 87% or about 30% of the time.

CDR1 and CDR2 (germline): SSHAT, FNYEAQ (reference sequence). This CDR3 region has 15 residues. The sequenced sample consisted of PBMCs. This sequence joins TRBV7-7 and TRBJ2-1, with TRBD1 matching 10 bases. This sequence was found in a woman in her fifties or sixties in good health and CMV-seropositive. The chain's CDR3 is CASSLGQGVYNEQFF. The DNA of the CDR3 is TGTGCTAGCAGCTTAGGACAGGGGGTCTACAATGAGCAGTTCTTC.